The rows below give T cell receptor beta chains drawn from one sample of a study of blood T cells in healthy people across ages. A single record per CDR3 protein comes from TCRdb applying MiXCR to the 5' RACE reads. Of about 630,000 distinct CDR3 sequences in the sample, around a fifth were seen once. The sequenced sample was blood. Receptor source: a man aged 65-85 years in good health. CDR3s include the opening cysteine and the closing phenylalanine or tryptophan. The order of the fields is D gene, J gene, clone size, CDR3 length, V gene, CDR3 protein, CDR3 DNA. A D gene is named only where the DNA matches it firmly. Expanded clones get a size class; other rows say once, few or many, or leave the size out.

TRBD2 TRBJ2-5 few 21 TRBV7-6 CASSLRVAGGVGGGHQETQYF TGTGCCAGCAGCTTAAGAGTGGCGGGAGGCGTCGGCGGGGGCCACCAAGAGACCCAGTACTTC
TRBD1 TRBJ2-4 - 14 TRBV28 CASSLVRGRPIQYF TGTGCCAGCAGTTTGGTCAGGGGGCGACCCATTCAGTACTTC
TRBD1 TRBJ1-1 - 15 TRBV20-1 CSARAMDRGNTEAFF TGCAGTGCTAGAGCCATGGACAGGGGGAACACTGAAGCTTTCTTT
TRBD2 TRBJ2-1 - 15 TRBV7-2 CASLKSGRAYNEQFF TGTGCCAGCTTGAAAAGCGGGAGGGCCTACAATGAGCAGTTCTTC
- TRBJ2-1 few 16 TRBV3-1 CASSQDERVEGDEQFF TGTGCCAGCAGCCAAGATGAGCGGGTGGAGGGGGATGAGCAGTTCTTC
- TRBJ1-2 few 12 TRBV19 CASTSLDYGYTF TGTGCCAGTACGTCCCTGGACTATGGCTACACCTTC
- TRBJ1-3 - 13 TRBV7-9 CAAGPLSGNTIYF TGTGCCGCAGGGCCACTCTCTGGAAACACCATATATTTT
- TRBJ2-3 - 13 TRBV2 CASSESFTDTQYF TGTGCCAGCAGTGAAAGTTTCACAGATACGCAGTATTTT
- TRBJ2-7 many 14 TRBV2 CASTDAGTDYEQYF TGTGCCAGCACCGACGCCGGGACCGATTACGAGCAGTACTTC
TRBD1 TRBJ2-6 - 16 TRBV9 CASRAGGESGANVLTF TGTGCCAGCAGGGCAGGGGGTGAGTCTGGGGCCAACGTCCTGACTTTC
- TRBJ2-5 few 15 TRBV28 CASSDFAGPQETQYF TGTGCCAGCAGTGACTTTGCTGGGCCCCAAGAGACCCAGTACTTC
TRBD2 TRBJ2-1 few 13 TRBV28 CASTGGAGNEQFF TGTGCCAGCACCGGGGGGGCGGGCAATGAGCAGTTCTTC
- TRBJ1-1 few 14 TRBV5-1 CASSHGRVDTEAFF TGCGCCAGCAGCCACGGGAGGGTGGACACTGAAGCTTTCTTT
- TRBJ1-2 - 12 TRBV7-3 CASSSTGYGYIF TGTGCCAGCAGCTCAACAGGATATGGCTACATCTTC
- TRBJ1-1 few 15 TRBV11-1 CASSGGTVKGTEAFF TGTGCCAGCAGCGGGGGGACGGTGAAAGGGACTGAAGCTTTCTTT
- TRBJ1-4 - 16 TRBV5-1 CASSFSTMGLKEKLFF TGCGCCAGCAGCTTTTCGACAATGGGACTAAAGGAAAAACTGTTTTTT
- TRBJ1-1 few 14 TRBV10-3 CATLGSAGEREAFF TGTGCCACCTTAGGGTCGGCGGGGGAAAGGGAAGCTTTCTTT
- TRBJ2-7 few 17 TRBV4-1 CASSQDRFSGLTYEQYF TGCGCCAGCAGCCAAGATAGGTTCAGCGGGTTAACCTACGAGCAGTACTTC
- TRBJ1-2 - 13 TRBV4-1 CASSQDGGGGYTF TGCGCCAGCAGCCAAGATGGGGGAGGCGGCTACACCTTC
- TRBJ2-6 few 17 TRBV6-2/TRBV6-3 CASSYLQIYSGANVLTF TGTGCCAGCAGTTACTTACAGATCTACTCTGGGGCCAACGTCCTGACTTTC
- TRBJ2-1 - 13 TRBV29-1 CSVLRTAYNEQFF TGCAGCGTCTTGAGGACCGCCTACAATGAGCAGTTCTTC
TRBD1 TRBJ1-2 many 14 TRBV10-3 CAISESNRQGSYTF TGTGCCATCAGTGAGTCAAACAGACAGGGAAGCTACACCTTC
TRBD2 TRBJ2-3 few 16 TRBV20-1 CSAREGTSGRAGTQYF TGCAGTGCTAGAGAGGGGACTAGCGGCAGGGCGGGTACGCAGTATTTT
- TRBJ2-7 - 15 TRBV28 CASRELQGGLYEQYF TGTGCCAGCAGAGAATTACAGGGAGGATTATACGAGCAGTACTTC
- TRBJ1-4 few 16 TRBV5-1 CASSQESAGVGEKLFF TGCGCCAGCAGCCAAGAATCGGCCGGGGTTGGTGAAAAACTGTTTTTT
- TRBJ2-5 few 15 TRBV20-1 CSASGLRQGQETQYF TGCAGTGCTAGTGGGTTGAGGCAAGGCCAAGAGACCCAGTACTTC
- TRBJ1-1 - 16 TRBV3-1 CASSRQGWGMNTEAFF TGTGCCAGCAGTCGCCAGGGGTGGGGTATGAACACTGAAGCTTTCTTT
- TRBJ1-5 few 12 TRBV7-2 CASMAVNQPQHF TGTGCCAGCATGGCGGTCAATCAGCCCCAGCATTTT
TRBD1 TRBJ2-2 - 15 TRBV5-1 CASSSGTGYTGELFF TGCGCCAGCAGTTCCGGGACAGGGTACACCGGGGAGCTGTTTTTT
TRBD2 TRBJ2-5 many 13 TRBV6-6 CASSYSGRETQYF TGTGCCAGCAGCTACAGCGGGAGGGAGACCCAGTACTTC
TRBD2 TRBJ2-3 few 16 TRBV20-1 CSYEYRERERTDTQYF TGCAGTTACGAATATCGAGAGCGGGAGCGCACAGATACGCAGTATTTT
TRBD2 TRBJ2-1 - 16 TRBV7-3 CASSLIPASGGDEQFF TGTGCCAGCAGCTTAATCCCGGCTAGTGGGGGGGATGAGCAGTTCTTC
- TRBJ1-1 - 15 TRBV20-1 CSARDVRGPQRGAFF TGCAGTGCTAGAGATGTGAGGGGCCCCCAGCGCGGAGCTTTCTTT
TRBD1 TRBJ1-2 - 13 TRBV7-3 CASSLTGFLGYTF TGTGCCAGCAGCTTGACAGGGTTCCTCGGCTACACCTTC
- TRBJ2-5 - 15 TRBV19 CASSIGTVAGETQYF TGTGCCAGTAGTATAGGGACAGTCGCGGGGGAAACCCAGTACTTC
- TRBJ2-5 many 14 TRBV7-3 CASSSPRIKETQYF TGTGCCAGCAGCTCTCCTAGGATAAAAGAGACCCAGTACTTC
- TRBJ2-3 - 15 TRBV20-1 CSAREPERRTDTQYF TGCAGTGCTAGAGAACCCGAGCGCCGCACAGATACGCAGTATTTT
- TRBJ2-1 - 16 TRBV14 CASSQRRGGAYNEQFF TGTGCCAGCAGCCAAAGACGAGGAGGGGCCTACAATGAGCAGTTCTTC
- TRBJ2-1 few 13 TRBV18 CASSPNIDNEQFF TGTGCCAGCTCACCAAACATTGACAATGAGCAGTTCTTC
- TRBJ2-1 - 14 TRBV4-3 CASSQDSAGPYQFF TGCGCCAGCAGCCAAGATTCGGCAGGGCCGTACCAGTTCTTC
- TRBJ2-7 few 14 TRBV6-2/TRBV6-3 CASSYRGGPYEQYF TGTGCCAGCAGTTACCGGGGAGGCCCCTACGAGCAGTACTTC
TRBD1 TRBJ2-5 - 15 TRBV7-2 CASSLIGQGAETQYF TGTGCCAGCAGCTTAATAGGACAGGGGGCCGAGACCCAGTACTTC
TRBD1 TRBJ2-7 - 15 TRBV29-1 CSVVRPTGVSYEQYF TGCAGCGTCGTGAGACCTACAGGGGTTTCTTACGAGCAGTACTTC